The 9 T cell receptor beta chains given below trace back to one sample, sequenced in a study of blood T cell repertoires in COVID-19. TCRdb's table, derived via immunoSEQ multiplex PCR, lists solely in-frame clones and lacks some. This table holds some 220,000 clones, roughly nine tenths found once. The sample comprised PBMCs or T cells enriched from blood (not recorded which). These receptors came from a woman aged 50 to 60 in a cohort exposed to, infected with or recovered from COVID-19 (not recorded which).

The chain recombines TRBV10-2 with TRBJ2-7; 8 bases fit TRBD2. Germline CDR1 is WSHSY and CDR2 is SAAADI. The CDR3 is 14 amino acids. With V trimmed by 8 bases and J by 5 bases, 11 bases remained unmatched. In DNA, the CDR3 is TGCGCCAGCCGGGGGGGGCGTTTGAAGAACGAGCAGTACTTC. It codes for CASRGGRLKNEQYF.

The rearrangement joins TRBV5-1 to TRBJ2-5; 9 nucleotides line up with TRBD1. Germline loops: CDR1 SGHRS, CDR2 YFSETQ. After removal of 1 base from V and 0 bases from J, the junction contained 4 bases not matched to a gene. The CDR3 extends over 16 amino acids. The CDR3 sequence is CASSLMGQGYQETQYF. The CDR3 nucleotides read TGCGCCAGCAGCTTGATGGGACAGGGCTACCAAGAGACCCAGTACTTC.

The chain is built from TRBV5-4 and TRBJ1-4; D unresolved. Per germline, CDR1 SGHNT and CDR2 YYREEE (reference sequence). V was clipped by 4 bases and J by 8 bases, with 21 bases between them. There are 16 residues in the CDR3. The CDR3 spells CASSLQNAPSGEKLFF. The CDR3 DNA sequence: TGTGCCAGCAGCCTCCAGAATGCCCCGAGCGGAGAAAAACTGTTTTTT.

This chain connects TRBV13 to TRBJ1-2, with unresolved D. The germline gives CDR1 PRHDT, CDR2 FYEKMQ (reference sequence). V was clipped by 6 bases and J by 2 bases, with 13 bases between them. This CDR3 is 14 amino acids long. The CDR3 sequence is CASSRRDNNYGYTF. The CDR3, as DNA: TGTGCCAGCAGTCGACGAGACAACAACTATGGCTACACCTTC.

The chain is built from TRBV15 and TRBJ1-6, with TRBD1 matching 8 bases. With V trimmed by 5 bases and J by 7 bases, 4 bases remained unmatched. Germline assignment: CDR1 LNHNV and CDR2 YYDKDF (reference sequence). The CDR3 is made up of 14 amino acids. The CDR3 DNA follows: TGTGCCACCAGCGACCGGGACAGGAATTCACCCCTCCACTTT. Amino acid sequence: CATSDRDRNSPLHF. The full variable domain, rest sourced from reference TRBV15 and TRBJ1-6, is DAMVIQNPRYQVTQFGKPVTLSCSQTLNHNVMYWYQQKSSQAPKLLFHYYDKDFNNEADTPDNFQSRRPNTSFCFLDIRSPGLGDTAMYLCATSDRDRNSPLHFGNGTRLTVT.

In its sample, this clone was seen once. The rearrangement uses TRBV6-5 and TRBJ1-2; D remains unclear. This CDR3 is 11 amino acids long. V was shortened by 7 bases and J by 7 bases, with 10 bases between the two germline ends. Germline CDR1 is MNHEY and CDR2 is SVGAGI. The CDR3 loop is CASIKHGGYTF. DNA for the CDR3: TGTGCCAGCATCAAACATGGTGGCTACACCTTC.

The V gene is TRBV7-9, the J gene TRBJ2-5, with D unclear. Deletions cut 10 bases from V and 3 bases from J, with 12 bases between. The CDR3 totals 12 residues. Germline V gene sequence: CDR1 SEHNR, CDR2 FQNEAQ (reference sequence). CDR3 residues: CAISWAKETQYF. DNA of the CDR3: TGTGCCATCTCCTGGGCGAAAGAGACCCAGTACTTC.

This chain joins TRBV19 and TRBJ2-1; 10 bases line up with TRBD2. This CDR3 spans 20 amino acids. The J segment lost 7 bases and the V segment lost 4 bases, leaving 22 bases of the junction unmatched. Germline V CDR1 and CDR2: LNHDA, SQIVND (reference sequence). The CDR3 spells CASSSFWAWSSGGPRNEQFF. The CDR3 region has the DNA TGTGCCAGTAGTAGCTTCTGGGCTTGGAGTAGCGGGGGGCCAAGGAATGAGCAGTTCTTC.

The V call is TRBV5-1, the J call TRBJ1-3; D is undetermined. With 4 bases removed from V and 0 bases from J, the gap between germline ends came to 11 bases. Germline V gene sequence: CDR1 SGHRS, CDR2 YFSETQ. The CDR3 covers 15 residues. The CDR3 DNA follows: TGCGCCAGCAGCCTAGAGCCTCCCTCTGGAAACACCATATATTTT. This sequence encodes CASSLEPPSGNTIYF.